The 9 T cell receptor beta chains below come from one sample, sequenced in a study of cytomegalovirus exposure and HLA in healthy donors. With 60 Vbeta and 13 Jbeta primers, the PCR was carried out. Profiling relied on immunoSEQ multiplex PCR, and the TCRdb table lists in-frame clones only, not all of them. The table has about 130,000 clones, roughly 70% seen once. Sequenced input: PBMCs. The receptors were sampled from a man aged 25-45 years in good health and CMV-seronegative.

The J gene is TRBJ2-1, the V gene TRBV7-3, with 7 positions matching TRBD1. This CDR3 region has 15 residues. Germline V CDR1 and CDR2: SGHTA, FQGTGA. The V segment lost 3 bases and the J segment 0 bases; nucleotides outside the gene matches: 2. The CDR3 spells CASSFTGDSYNEQFF. The CDR3 coding sequence is TGTGCCAGCAGCTTTACAGGGGACTCCTACAATGAGCAGTTCTTC.

V usage is TRBV18 and J usage is TRBJ2-1; the D gene is possibly TRBD1 (6 bases). V was cut by 0 bases and J by 6 bases, with 6 bases left in between. The germline V gene has CDR1 KGHSH and CDR2 LQKENI. This CDR3 has 13 residues. CDR3 sequence reads: CASSPPDSNEQFF. In DNA, the CDR3 is TGTGCCAGCTCACCACCGGACAGCAATGAGCAGTTCTTC.

This clone has only a few counts. The chain combines TRBV19 with TRBJ2-3; 9 bases align to TRBD2. V lost 6 bases and J lost 2; bases outside the gene matches: 9. The CDR3 is made up of 16 amino acids. The germline CDR1 and CDR2 sequences are LNHDA and SQIVND (reference sequence). CDR3 sequence reads: CASRGRRGGPTDTQYF. The CDR3 nucleotides are TGTGCCAGTAGGGGGAGGCGGGGGGGACCCACAGATACGCAGTATTTT.

This clone appeared a few times. J is TRBJ2-3 and V is TRBV5-1, with 9 bases identical to TRBD1. V shed 5 bases, J shed 0 bases, and the junction held 7 bases outside the gene matches. CDR3 length equals 16 residues. Germline V gene data show CDR1 as SGHRS and CDR2 as YFSETQ. The CDR3 protein is CASRAGQGRSTDTQYF. Written as DNA, the CDR3 is TGCGCCAGCAGGGCGGGACAGGGTAGAAGCACAGATACGCAGTATTTT.

This clone was seen more than once but under ten times. This sequence joins TRBV2 and TRBJ2-2, with 11 nucleotides matching TRBD1. The CDR3 has 14 amino acids. Unmatched junction bases numbered 5, after V lost 5 bases and J lost 9 bases. Germline V CDR1 and CDR2: SNHLY, FYNNEI. This chain's CDR3 is CASSRTGGSWELFF. The CDR3 coding sequence is TGTGCCAGCAGTAGGACAGGGGGCTCCTGGGAGCTGTTTTTT.

This chain uses TRBV7-8 with TRBJ2-3; 12 bases fit TRBD2. Looked up from germline, CDR1 is SGHVS and CDR2 is FQNEAQ. The CDR3 covers 19 residues. The junction had 14 bases not matched to a gene; V was cut back by 5 bases and J by 2 bases. CDR3 sequence: CASSTRPTSGGLPTDTQYF. The CDR3 nucleotides read TGTGCCAGCAGCACTCGGCCCACTAGCGGGGGGCTACCCACAGATACGCAGTATTTT.

The V call is TRBV11-2, the J call TRBJ1-2; D perhaps matches TRBD1 (5 bases). The CDR3 is 15 residues long. The germline V and J ends were trimmed by 3 bases and 4 bases, with 15 bases remaining between them. Germline values: CDR1 SGHAT, CDR2 FQNNGV. CDR3 nucleotides: TGTGCCAGCAGCTTTACGGCCGGGGGGATCTATGGCTACACCTTC. It yields the protein CASSFTAGGIYGYTF.

V gene TRBV20-1 combines with J gene TRBJ2-7; D remains unclear. Germline V gives CDR1 DFQATT, CDR2 SNEGSKA (reference sequence). The V end lost 5 bases, the J end lost 3 bases, and 5 bases lay between the germline ends. This CDR3 is 10 amino acids long. CDR3 amino acids: CSAASYEQYF. The CDR3 DNA follows: TGCAGTGCTGCTAGCTACGAGCAGTACTTC.

CDR3 nucleotide sequence: TGTGCCAGCAGTTACGTGCAGGGGGTATCTGATGAAAAACTGTTTTTT. This encodes CASSYVQGVSDEKLFF. This chain uses TRBV6-5 with TRBJ1-4, with TRBD1 matching 7 bases. This CDR3 has 16 amino acids. Germline loops: CDR1 MNHEY, CDR2 SVGAGI. The V gene end was trimmed by 2 bases and the J gene end by 6 bases; junction bases not matched to a gene: 9.